The present T cell receptor beta chain was sequenced within a study of blood T cell repertoires in COVID-19. About the research overall: Collection of acute and convalescent COVID-19 samples took place in the United States, Italy and Spain.

Sequenced by immunoSEQ multiplex PCR; TCRdb stores in-frame clones only, minus some. The table records 150,000 to 200,000 clones, nearly 90% of them present only once. This CDR3 is 14 amino acids long. Trimming cost V 7 bases and J 5 bases, with 15 bases left between them. In germline, CDR1 is LNHDA, CDR2 SQIVND (reference sequence). Sequencing was performed on peripheral blood. The rearrangement links TRBV19 to TRBJ2-1; the D is unclear. The receptor was isolated from a young man who had recovered from COVID-19. CDR3 sequence (DNA): TGTGCCAGTAAACAGTTTGCAATCCACAATGAGCAGTTCTTC. Protein product: CASKQFAIHNEQFF.